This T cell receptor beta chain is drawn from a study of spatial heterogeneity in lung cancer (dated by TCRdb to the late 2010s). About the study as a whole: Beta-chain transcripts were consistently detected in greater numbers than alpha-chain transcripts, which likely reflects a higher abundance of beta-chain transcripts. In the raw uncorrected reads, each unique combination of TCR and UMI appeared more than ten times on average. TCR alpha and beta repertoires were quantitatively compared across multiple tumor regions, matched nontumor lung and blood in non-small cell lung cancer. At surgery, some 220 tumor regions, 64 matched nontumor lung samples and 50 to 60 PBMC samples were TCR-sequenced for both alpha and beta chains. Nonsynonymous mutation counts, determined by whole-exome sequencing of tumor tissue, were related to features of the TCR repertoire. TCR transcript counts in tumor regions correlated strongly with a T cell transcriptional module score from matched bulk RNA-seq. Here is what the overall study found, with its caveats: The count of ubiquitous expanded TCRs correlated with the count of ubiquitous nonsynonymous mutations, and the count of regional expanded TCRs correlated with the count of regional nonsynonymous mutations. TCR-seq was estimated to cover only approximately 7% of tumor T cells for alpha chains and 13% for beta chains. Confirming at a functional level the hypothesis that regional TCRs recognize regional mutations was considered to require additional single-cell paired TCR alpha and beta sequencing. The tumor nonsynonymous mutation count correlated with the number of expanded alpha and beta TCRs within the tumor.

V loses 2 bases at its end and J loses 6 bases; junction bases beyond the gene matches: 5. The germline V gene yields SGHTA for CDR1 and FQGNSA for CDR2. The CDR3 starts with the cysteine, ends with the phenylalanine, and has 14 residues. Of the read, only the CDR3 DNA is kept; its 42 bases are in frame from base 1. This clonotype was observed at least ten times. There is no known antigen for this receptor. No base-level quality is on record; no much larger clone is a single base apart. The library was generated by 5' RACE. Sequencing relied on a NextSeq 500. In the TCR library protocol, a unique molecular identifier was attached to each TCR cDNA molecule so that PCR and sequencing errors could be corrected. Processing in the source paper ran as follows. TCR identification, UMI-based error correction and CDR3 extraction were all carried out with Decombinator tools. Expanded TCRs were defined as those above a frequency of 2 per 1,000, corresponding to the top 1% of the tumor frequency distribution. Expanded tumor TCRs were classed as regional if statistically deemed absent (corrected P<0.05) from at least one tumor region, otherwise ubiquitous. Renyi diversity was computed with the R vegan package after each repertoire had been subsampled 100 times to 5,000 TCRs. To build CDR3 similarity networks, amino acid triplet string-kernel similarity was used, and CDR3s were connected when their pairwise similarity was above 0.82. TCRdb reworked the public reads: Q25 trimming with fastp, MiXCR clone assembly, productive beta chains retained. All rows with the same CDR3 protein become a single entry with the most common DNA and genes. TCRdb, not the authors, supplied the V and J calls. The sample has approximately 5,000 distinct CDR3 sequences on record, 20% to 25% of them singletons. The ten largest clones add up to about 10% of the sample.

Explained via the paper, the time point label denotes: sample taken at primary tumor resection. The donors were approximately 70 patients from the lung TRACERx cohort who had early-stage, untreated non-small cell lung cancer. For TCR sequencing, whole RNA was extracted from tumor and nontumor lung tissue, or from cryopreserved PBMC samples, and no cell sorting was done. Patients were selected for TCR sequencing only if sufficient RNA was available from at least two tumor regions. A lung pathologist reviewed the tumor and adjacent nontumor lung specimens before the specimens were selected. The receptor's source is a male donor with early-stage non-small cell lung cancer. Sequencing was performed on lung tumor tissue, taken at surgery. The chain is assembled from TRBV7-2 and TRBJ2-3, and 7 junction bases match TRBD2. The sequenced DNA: TGTGCCAGCAGCTTATCCAGCGGGACCGATACGCAGTATTTT. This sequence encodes CASSLSSGTDTQYF.